These T cell receptor beta chains were read from a single sample in a study of cytomegalovirus exposure and HLA in healthy donors. Clones were sequenced by immunoSEQ multiplex PCR, and TCRdb holds only the in-frame ones, with some missing. The profile covers tens of thousands of clones, with more than 60% appearing a single time and around 6% taken by the ten largest. The sample taken for sequencing was PBMCs. These receptors all stem from a male donor in good health and CMV-seropositive. Each CDR3 is given with its conserved first and last residue. D genes are given only for firm matches. Clone size is stated in some rows and not others, as once, few, many or a class when expanded.

>TRBD1|TRBJ1-2|TRBV30|-
TGTGCCTGGAGTGTACAGGGGAGAGGCTACACCTTC
CAWSVQGRGYTF
>TRBD2|TRBJ2-1|TRBV6-4|-
TGTGCCAGCAGTGACTTCAGCGGGAGTTACAATGAGCAGTTCTTC
CASSDFSGSYNEQFF
>-|TRBJ1-2|TRBV28|-
TGTGCCAGCAGATTAACAGGGAATGGCTACACCTTC
CASRLTGNGYTF
>TRBD1|TRBJ1-1|TRBV9|-
TGTGCCAGCAGCGTAGGGACAGGGGGCACTGAAGCTTTCTTT
CASSVGTGGTEAFF
>TRBD2|TRBJ2-2|TRBV28|-
TGTGCCAGCAGTTTAATTGCGGGGGGGCCCCAGAACACCGGGGAGCTGTTTTTT
CASSLIAGGPQNTGELFF
>-|TRBJ1-1|TRBV5-4|-
TGTGCCAGCAGCTTGGCCCTTAACACTGAAGCTTTCTTT
CASSLALNTEAFF
>TRBD2|TRBJ2-1|TRBV14|few
TGTGCCAGCAGCCATGTTCCTAGCGGGGTCGGTGAGCAGTTCTTC
CASSHVPSGVGEQFF
>TRBD1|TRBJ1-4|TRBV7-9|-
TGTGCCAGCAGCTCGGGACAGGGGGCGGAAAAACTGTTTTTT
CASSSGQGAEKLFF
>TRBD1|TRBJ2-2|TRBV28|-
TGTGCCAGCAGGATCGGACAGGGGGCATCGGCCACCGGGGAGCTGTTTTTT
CASRIGQGASATGELFF
>-|TRBJ2-5|TRBV5-1|-
TGCGCCAGCAGCTTGAATGCGGCGGAACAAGAGACCCAGTACTTC
CASSLNAAEQETQYF
>-|TRBJ2-1|TRBV18|-
TGTGCCAGCTCACCACCACAGGGTCGCGATGAGCAGTTCTTC
CASSPPQGRDEQFF
>TRBD1|TRBJ1-2|TRBV7-9|once
TGTGCCAGCAGCTTGACAGGGGCCGGTACTGGCTACACCTTC
CASSLTGAGTGYTF
>-|TRBJ1-4|TRBV18|-
TGTGCCAGCTCACCAAATCAAGGTGACGTTGCAGGGCATGAAAAACTGTTTTTT
CASSPNQGDVAGHEKLFF
>-|TRBJ2-7|TRBV6-6|-
TGTGCCAGCAGTTCGACAGACTACGAGCAGTACTTC
CASSSTDYEQYF
>TRBD1|TRBJ2-5|TRBV2|-
TGTGCCAGCAGTCCCCCAGTTGGGACAGGGGTTTTCAGCGTAACGGAGACCCAGTACTTC
CASSPPVGTGVFSVTETQYF